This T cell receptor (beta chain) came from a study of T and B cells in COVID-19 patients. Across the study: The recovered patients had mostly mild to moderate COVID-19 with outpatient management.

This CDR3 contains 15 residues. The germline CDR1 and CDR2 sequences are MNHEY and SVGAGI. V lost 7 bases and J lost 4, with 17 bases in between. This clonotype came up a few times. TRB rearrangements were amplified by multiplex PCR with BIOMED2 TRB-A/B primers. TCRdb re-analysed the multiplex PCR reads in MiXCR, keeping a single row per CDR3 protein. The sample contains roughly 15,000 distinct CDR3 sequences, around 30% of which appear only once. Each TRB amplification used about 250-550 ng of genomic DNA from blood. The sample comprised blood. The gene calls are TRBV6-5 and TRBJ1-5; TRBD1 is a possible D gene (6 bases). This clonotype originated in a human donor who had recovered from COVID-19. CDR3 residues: CASKEFQGINQPQHF. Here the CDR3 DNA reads TGTGCCAGCAAAGAGTTCCAGGGGATTAATCAGCCCCAGCATTTT.